A single sample is the source of the 5 T cell receptor beta chains below, sequenced in a study of cytomegalovirus exposure and HLA in healthy donors (dated by TCRdb to 2015 to 2018). Libraries were made using the immunoSEQ multiplex PCR assay. TCRdb mirrors the immuneACCESS table, restricted to in-frame sequences. Some clones are absent from its copies; in checked studies, under half trace to an unresolved V gene, and the reason for the others is unknown. A total of 100,000 to 120,000 clones appear in this sample, around 83% of them only once. The ten largest clonotypes hold approximately 4% of the sample. The specimen was PBMCs. These receptor sequences come from a woman aged 18-29 years in good health and CMV-seropositive.

This chain connects TRBV9 to TRBJ2-7, with D perhaps matching TRBD1 (6 bases). CDR1 and CDR2 from the germline V gene are SGDLS and YYNGEE. The V end lost 0 bases, the J end lost 6 bases, and 13 bases lay between the germline ends. The CDR3 totals 14 residues. CDR3 sequence reads: CASSVGGGEAEQYF. CDR3 bases: TGTGCCAGCAGCGTAGGAGGGGGAGAGGCCGAGCAGTACTTC. The whole variable domain, remainder taken from reference TRBV9 and TRBJ2-7, is DSGVTQTPKHLITATGQRVTLRCSPRSGDLSVYWYQQSLDQGLQFLIQYYNGEERAKGNILERFSAQQFPDLHSELNLSSLELGDSALYFCASSVGGGEAEQYFGPGTRLTVT.

This chain connects TRBV15 to TRBJ1-5; D is ambiguous. This CDR3 is 15 amino acids long. The ends were cut back, 2 bases at V and 3 bases at J, with 11 bases in the middle. CDR1 is LNHNV and CDR2 is YYDKDF in the germline V gene (reference sequence). The CDR3 here is CATSRMRGPNQPQHF. DNA for the CDR3: TGTGCCACCAGCAGAATGCGAGGGCCCAATCAGCCCCAGCATTTT.

The chain recombines TRBV5-6 with TRBJ2-7, with TRBD1 matching 8 bases. CDR1 SGHDT and CDR2 YYEEEE come from the germline V gene. V dropped 4 bases and J dropped 2; count of bases not matched to a gene: 5. This CDR3 contains 14 residues. The CDR3 region has the DNA TGTGCCAGCAGCCCAGGGACAGGAACCTACGAGCAGTACTTC. This sequence encodes CASSPGTGTYEQYF.

This clone was found once. V usage is TRBV2 and J usage is TRBJ2-1; 7 nucleotides agree with TRBD2. This CDR3 region has 13 residues. The V and J ends lost 7 bases and 10 bases, in that order; junction bases with no gene match: 10. Looked up from germline, CDR1 is SNHLY and CDR2 is FYNNEI. CDR3 DNA sequence: TGTGCCAGCACAGGGACTATTTTCGGAGAGCAGTTCTTC. This encodes CASTGTIFGEQFF.

The rearrangement links TRBV6-1 to TRBJ1-3, with no clear D. Per the germline V gene, CDR1 is MNHNS and CDR2 is SASEGT. Trimming took 1 base from V and 0 from J, leaving 10 bases between them. The CDR3 covers 16 residues. In DNA, the CDR3 is TGTGCCAGCAGTGAAGGGCGGAGGGTCTCTGGAAACACCATATATTTT. Protein: CASSEGRRVSGNTIYF.